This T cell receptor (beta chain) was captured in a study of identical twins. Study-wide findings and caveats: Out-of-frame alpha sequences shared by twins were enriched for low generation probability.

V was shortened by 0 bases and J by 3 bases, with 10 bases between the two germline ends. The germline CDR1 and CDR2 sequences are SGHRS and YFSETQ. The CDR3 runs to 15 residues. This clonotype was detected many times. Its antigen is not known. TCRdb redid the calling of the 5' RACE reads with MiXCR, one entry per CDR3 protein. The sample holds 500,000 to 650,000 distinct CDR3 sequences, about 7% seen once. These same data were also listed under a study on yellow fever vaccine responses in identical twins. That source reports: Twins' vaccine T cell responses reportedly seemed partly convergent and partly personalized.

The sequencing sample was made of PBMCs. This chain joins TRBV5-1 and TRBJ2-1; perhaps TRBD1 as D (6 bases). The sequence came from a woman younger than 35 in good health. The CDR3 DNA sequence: TGCGCCAGCAGCTTGGAACAGGGCTACTACAATGAGCAGTTCTTC. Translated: CASSLEQGYYNEQFF.